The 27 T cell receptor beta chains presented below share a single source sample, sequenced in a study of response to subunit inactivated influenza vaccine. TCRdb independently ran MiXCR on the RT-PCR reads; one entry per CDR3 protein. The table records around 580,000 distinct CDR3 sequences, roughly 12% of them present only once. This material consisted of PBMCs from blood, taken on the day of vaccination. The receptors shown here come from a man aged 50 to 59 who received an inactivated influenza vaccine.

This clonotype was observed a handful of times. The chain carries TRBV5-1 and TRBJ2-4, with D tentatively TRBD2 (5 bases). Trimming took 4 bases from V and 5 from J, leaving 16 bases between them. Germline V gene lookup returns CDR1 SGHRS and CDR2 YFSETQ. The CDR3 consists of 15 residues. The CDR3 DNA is TGCGCCAGCAGCAGGGCCCCCGGAGGCCAAAACATTCAGTACTTC. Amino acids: CASSRAPGGQNIQYF.

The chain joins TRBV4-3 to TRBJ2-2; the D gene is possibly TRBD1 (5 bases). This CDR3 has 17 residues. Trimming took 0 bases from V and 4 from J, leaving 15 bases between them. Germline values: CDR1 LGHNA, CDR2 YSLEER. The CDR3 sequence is CASSQDLGPQGTGELFF. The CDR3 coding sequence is TGCGCCAGCAGCCAAGATCTCGGCCCCCAGGGCACCGGGGAGCTGTTTTTT.

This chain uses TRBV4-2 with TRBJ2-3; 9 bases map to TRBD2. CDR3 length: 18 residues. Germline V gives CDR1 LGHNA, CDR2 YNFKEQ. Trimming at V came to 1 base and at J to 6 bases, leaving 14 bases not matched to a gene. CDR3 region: CASSQVTQRGESGDTQYF. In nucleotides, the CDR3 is TGTGCCAGCAGCCAAGTAACTCAGCGGGGGGAATCGGGGGATACGCAGTATTTT.

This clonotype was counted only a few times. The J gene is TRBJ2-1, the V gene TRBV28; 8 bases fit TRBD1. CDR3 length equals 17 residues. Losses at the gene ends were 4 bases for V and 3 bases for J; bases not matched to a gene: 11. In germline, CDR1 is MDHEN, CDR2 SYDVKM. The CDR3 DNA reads TGTGCCAGCAGTTCAGATCTCAGGGGGCAGATCTACAATGAGCAGTTCTTC. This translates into CASSSDLRGQIYNEQFF.

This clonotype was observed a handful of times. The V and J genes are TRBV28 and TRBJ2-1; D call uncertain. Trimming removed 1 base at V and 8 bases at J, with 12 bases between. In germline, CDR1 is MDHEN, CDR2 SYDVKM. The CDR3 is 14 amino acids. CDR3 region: CASSLFLQTDEQFF. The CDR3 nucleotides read TGTGCCAGCAGTTTATTTTTACAGACGGATGAGCAGTTCTTC.

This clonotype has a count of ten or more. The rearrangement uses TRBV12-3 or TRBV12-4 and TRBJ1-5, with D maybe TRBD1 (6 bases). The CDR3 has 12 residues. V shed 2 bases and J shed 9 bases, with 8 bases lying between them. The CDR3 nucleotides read TGTGCCAGCAGTTTATGGGGGCGGCCCCAGCATTTT. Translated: CASSLWGRPQHF.

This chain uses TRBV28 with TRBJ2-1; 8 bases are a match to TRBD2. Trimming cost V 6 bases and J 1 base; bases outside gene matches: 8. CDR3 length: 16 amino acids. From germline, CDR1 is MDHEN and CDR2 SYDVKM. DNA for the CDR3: TGTGCCAGCAGCGCCAAACTAGCGGTTTCCTACAATGAGCAGTTCTTC. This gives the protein CASSAKLAVSYNEQFF.

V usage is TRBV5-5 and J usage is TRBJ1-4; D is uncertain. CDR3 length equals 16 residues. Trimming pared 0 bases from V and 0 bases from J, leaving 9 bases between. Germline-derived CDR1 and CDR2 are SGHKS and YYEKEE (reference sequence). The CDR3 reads CASSLEILATNEKLFF. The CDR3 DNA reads TGTGCCAGCAGCTTGGAGATCTTGGCAACTAATGAAAAACTGTTTTTT.

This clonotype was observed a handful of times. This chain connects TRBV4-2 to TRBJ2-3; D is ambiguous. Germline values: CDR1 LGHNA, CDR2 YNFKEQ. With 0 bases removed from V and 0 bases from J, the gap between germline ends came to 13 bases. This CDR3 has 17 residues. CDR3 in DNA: TGTGCCAGCAGCCAAGAGTTAACCCGGCTTAGCACAGATACGCAGTATTTT. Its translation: CASSQELTRLSTDTQYF.

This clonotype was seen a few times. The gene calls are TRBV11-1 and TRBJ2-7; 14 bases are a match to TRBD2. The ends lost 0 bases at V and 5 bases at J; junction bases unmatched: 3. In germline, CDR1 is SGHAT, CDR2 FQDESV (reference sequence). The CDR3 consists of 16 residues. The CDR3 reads CASSLAPGLAGDEQYF. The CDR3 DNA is TGTGCCAGCAGCTTAGCCCCGGGACTAGCGGGAGACGAGCAGTACTTC.

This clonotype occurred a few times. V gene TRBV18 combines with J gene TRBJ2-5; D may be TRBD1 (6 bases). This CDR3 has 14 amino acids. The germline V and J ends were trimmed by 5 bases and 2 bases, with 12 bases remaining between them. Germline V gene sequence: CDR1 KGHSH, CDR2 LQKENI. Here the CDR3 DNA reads TGTGCCAGCTCAAACCCGGGACAACAAGAGACCCAGTACTTC. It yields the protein CASSNPGQQETQYF.

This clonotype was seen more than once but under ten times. This chain's CDR3 is CASSQGSRLSYNEQFF. The DNA of the CDR3 is TGTGCCAGCAGCCAAGGGTCCCGACTATCCTACAATGAGCAGTTCTTC. This chain joins TRBV4-2 and TRBJ2-1, with D possibly TRBD2 on 5 matching bases. The germline CDR1 and CDR2 sequences are LGHNA and YNFKEQ. The length of the CDR3 is 16 residues. Trimming cost V 1 base and J 1 base, with 11 bases left between them.

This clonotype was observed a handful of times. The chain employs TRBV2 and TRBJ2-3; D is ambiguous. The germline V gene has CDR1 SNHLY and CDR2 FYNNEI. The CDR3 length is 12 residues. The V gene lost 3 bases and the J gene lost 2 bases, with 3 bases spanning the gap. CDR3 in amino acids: CASSEHTDTQYF. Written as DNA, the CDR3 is TGTGCCAGCAGTGAGCACACAGATACGCAGTATTTT.

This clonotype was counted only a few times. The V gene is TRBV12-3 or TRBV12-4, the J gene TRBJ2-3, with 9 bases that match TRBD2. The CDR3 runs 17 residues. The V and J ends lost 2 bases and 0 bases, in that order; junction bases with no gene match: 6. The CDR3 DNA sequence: TGTGCCAGCAGTTTAAGTTTGCTAGCGGGAAGCACAGATACGCAGTATTTT. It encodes CASSLSLLAGSTDTQYF.

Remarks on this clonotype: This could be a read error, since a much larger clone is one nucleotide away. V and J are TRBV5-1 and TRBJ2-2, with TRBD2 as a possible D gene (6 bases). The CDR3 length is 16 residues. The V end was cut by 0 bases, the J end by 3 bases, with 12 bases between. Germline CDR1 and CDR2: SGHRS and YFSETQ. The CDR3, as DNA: TGCGCCAGCAGCTTGGTAGCTAGCGATTACACCGGGGAGCTGTTTTTT. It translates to CASSLVASDYTGELFF.

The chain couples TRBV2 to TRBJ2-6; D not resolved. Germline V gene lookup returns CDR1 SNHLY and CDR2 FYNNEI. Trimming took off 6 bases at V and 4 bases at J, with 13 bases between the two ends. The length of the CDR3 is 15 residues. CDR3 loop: CASRFGSAGANVLTF. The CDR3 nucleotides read TGTGCCAGCAGGTTCGGGTCTGCCGGGGCCAACGTCCTGACTTTC.

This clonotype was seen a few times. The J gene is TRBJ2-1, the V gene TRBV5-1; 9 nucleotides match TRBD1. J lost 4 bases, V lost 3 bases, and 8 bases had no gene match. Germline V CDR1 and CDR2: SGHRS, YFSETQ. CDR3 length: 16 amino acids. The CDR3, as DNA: TGCGCCAGCAGCTGGTCCGGGACAGGGACATACAATGAGCAGTTCTTC. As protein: CASSWSGTGTYNEQFF.

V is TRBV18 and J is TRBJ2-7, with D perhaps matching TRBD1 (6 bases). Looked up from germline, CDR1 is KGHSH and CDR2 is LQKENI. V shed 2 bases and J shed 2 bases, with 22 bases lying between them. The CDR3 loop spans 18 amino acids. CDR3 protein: CASSPTLNSGTFAYEQYF. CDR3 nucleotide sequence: TGTGCCAGCTCACCAACCTTGAACTCCGGGACATTTGCCTACGAGCAGTACTTC.

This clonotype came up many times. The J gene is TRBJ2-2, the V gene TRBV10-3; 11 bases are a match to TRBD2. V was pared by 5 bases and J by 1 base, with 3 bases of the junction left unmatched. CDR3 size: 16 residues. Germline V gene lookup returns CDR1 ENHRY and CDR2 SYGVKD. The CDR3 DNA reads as TGTGCCATCAGTCCTGGGACTAGCGGGAACACCGGGGAGCTGTTTTTT. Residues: CAISPGTSGNTGELFF.

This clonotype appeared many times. The CDR3, as DNA: TGTGCCAGTACTCGGGGGAGTTCCTACAATGAGCAGTTCTTC. It translates to CASTRGSSYNEQFF. This chain uses TRBV12-3 or TRBV12-4 with TRBJ2-1; D may be TRBD2 (6 bases). The V gene lost 9 bases and the J gene lost 1 base, with 13 bases spanning the gap. The CDR3 loop spans 14 amino acids.

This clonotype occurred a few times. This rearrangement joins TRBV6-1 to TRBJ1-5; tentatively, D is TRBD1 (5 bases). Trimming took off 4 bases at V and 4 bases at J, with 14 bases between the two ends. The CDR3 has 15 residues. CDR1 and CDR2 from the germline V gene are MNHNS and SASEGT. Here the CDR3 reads CASSGRGGSNQPQHF. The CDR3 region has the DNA TGTGCCAGCAGTGGGCGGGGGGGATCAAATCAGCCCCAGCATTTT.

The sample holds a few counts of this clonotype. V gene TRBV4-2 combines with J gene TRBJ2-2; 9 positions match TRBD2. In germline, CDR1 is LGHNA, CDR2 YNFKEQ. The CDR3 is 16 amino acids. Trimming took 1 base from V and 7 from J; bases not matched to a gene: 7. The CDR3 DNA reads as TGTGCCAGCAGCCAAGGGGCGGGGGGGCTGAACGGGGAGCTGTTTTTT. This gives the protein CASSQGAGGLNGELFF.

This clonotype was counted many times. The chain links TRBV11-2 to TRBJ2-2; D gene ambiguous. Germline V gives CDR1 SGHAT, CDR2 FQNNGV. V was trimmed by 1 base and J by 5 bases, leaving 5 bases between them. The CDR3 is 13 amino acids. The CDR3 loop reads CASSLAHTGELFF. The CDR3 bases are TGTGCCAGCAGCTTAGCCCATACCGGGGAGCTGTTTTTT.

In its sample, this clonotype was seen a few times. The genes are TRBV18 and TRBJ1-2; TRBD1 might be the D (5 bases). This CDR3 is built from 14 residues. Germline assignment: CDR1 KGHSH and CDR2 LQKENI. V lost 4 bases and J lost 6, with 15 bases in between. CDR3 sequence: CASSLRGVGHGYTF. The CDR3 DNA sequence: TGTGCCAGCTCACTTAGGGGTGTAGGCCATGGCTACACCTTC.

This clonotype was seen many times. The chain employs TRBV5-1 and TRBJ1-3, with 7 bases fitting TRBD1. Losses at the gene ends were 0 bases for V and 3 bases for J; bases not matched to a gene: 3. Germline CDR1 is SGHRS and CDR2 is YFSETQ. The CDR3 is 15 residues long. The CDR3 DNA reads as TGCGCCAGCAGCTTGGGACAGGGCGGTGGAAACACCATATATTTT. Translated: CASSLGQGGGNTIYF.

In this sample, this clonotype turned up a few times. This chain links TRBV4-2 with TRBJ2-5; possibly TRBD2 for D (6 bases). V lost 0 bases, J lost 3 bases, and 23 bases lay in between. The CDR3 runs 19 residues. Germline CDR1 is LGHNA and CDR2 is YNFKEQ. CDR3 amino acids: CASSQEFLFMSGGEETQYF. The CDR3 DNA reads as TGTGCCAGCAGCCAAGAATTCCTCTTTATGAGCGGAGGGGAAGAGACCCAGTACTTC.

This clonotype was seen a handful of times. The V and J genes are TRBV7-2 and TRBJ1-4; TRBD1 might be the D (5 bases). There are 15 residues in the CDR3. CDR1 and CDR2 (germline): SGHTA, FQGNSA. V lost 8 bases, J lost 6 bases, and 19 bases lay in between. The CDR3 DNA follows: TGTGCCAGCGCTAGCTCCGGGACCCCGTATGAAAAACTGTTTTTT. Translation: CASASSGTPYEKLFF.